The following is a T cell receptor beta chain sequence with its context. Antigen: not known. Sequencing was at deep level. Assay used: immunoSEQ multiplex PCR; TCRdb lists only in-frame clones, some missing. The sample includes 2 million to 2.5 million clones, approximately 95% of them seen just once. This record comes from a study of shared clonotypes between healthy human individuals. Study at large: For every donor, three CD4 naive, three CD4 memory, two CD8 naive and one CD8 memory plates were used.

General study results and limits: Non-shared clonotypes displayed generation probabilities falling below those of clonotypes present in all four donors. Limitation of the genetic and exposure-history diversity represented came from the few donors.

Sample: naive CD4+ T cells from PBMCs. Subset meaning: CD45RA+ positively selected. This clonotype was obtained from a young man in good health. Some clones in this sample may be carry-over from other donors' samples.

The CDR3 here is CASSLEGPYPPHEQFF. CDR3 DNA sequence: TGTGCCAGCAGCTTAGAGGGTCCCTACCCCCCTCATGAGCAGTTCTTC. The chain uses TRBV7-9 and TRBJ2-1; no clear D. The CDR3 sequence is 16 residues long. Germline lookup yields CDR1 SEHNR and CDR2 FQNEAQ (reference sequence). Trimming pared 1 base from V and 8 bases from J, leaving 18 bases between.